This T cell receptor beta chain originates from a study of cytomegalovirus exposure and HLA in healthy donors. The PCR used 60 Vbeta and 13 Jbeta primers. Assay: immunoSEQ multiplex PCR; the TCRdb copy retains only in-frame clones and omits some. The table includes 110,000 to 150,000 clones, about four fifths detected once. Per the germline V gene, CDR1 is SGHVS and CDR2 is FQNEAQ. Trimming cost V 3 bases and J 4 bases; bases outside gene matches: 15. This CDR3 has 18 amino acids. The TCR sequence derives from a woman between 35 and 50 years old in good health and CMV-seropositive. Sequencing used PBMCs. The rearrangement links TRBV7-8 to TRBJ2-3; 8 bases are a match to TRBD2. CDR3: CASSFRILAGGGADTQYF. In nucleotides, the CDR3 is TGTGCCAGCAGCTTCCGTATTCTGGCGGGAGGTGGAGCAGATACGCAGTATTTT.